This TCR beta chain emerged from a study of T cells in localized non-small cell lung cancer. Study-level findings and limits: There were a median roughly 54 of the top 100 tumor clones appearing in adjacent lung. The highest T cell clonality was in uninvolved adjacent lung, above tumor. Because only a single region of the tumor was sequenced, heterogeneity remains possible. The study linked higher blood T cell density to longer overall survival.

The germline V and J ends were trimmed by 3 bases and 9 bases, with 18 bases remaining between them. CDR1 is SGDLS and CDR2 is YYNGEE in the germline V gene. This CDR3 is 14 amino acids long. Only in-frame clones appear in the TCRdb table, and some are missing; sequencing was by immunoSEQ multiplex PCR. Among some 10,000 clones, around two fifths were seen once, and the ten largest hold less than 4%. By proportion, this clone is medium-sized. Its antigen is unknown. The rearrangement uses TRBV9 and TRBJ2-5; D perhaps matches TRBD1 (6 bases). This clonotype was obtained from a woman aged 35 to 75 with stage I lung adenocarcinoma. The material was lymph node tissue, obtained before any cancer treatment. Here the CDR3 reads CASSGGRGTEAQYF. The CDR3 DNA reads TGTGCCAGCAGCGGGGGCAGGGGAACTGAGGCCCAGTACTTC.